This record looks at one T cell receptor (beta chain) sequence and its context. Its antigen is unidentified. This sample is part of a study of cytomegalovirus exposure and HLA in healthy donors. General observations from the study: According to the study, 180 or so TCR beta chains were cytomegalovirus-associated.

The data were produced by immunoSEQ multiplex PCR, yet TCRdb's version contains in-frame clones alone and is incomplete. The sample includes about 150,000 clones, approximately 86% of them seen just once. The sample consisted of PBMCs. This clonotype was obtained from a human donor in good health.

The CDR3, as DNA: TGTGCCAGCAGTGTCGATGGACAGAGAATCTACGAGCAGTACTTC. This sequence encodes CASSVDGQRIYEQYF. The chain employs TRBV6-6 and TRBJ2-7; weak D call: TRBD1 (6 bases). CDR1 is MNHNY, CDR2 SVGAGI, per germline (reference sequence). CDR3 size: 15 residues. Trimming removed 5 bases from V and 3 bases from J, with 17 bases in between.